Sequencing of this TCR beta chain was carried out in a study of blood T cell repertoires in COVID-19. For the study at large: The United States, Italy and Spain were the sources of the acute and convalescent COVID-19 samples. PBMCs, B-cell-depleted T cells, or T cells were the source of the cDNA or gDNA that made up the material.

In the study's own analysis: Estimates of nucleated cell counts were drawn from the amplification of reference gene primers. The table came from immunoSEQ multiplex PCR; TCRdb's copy has only in-frame clones and leaves some out. D and trimming were read from the DNA, whereas the V and J calls and clone size are those reported in that table. The sample lists some 170,000 clones, roughly 86% occurring once. CDR3 length equals 15 residues. The ends lost 8 bases at V and 7 bases at J; junction bases unmatched: 11. Per the germline V gene, CDR1 is LNHNV and CDR2 is YYDKDF (reference sequence). The TCR comes from a woman aged 45 to 65 with acute or convalescent COVID-19. The gene calls are TRBV15 and TRBJ2-2, with 9 bases fitting TRBD1. The specimen was peripheral blood. The CDR3 bases are TGTGCCACCCAAAAGACAGGGGGATCGGTCGGGGAGCTGTTTTTT. Protein product: CATQKTGGSVGELFF.